Described below is a single T cell receptor (beta chain) sequence and its context. Its antigen is not known. V was shortened by 4 bases and J by 1 base, with 14 bases between the two germline ends. Germline loops: CDR1 SEHNR, CDR2 FQNEAQ (reference sequence). This CDR3 comprises 15 residues. This record comes from a study of OX40 agonist ivuxolimab in advanced cancers. Regarding the study as a whole: Fewer expanded clones were found on average in CD4+ than in CD8+ T cells.

Profiled with immunoSEQ multiplex PCR; TCRdb holds only in-frame clones, not every one. The sample yields tens of thousands of clones, about 90% seen once. The V and J genes are TRBV7-9 and TRBJ2-7, with TRBD2 as a possible D gene (6 bases). The specimen was CD4+ or CD8+ T cells sorted from blood, collected in a trial of the OX40 agonist ivuxolimab. The receptor was derived from an adult with an advanced solid tumor such as melanoma, head and neck, liver or kidney cancer. The DNA of the CDR3 is TGTGCCAGCAGCTACGGGCAGGGACTTTCCTACGAGCAGTACTTC. Its protein is CASSYGQGLSYEQYF.